This record covers a single T cell receptor (beta chain). Germline V CDR1 and CDR2: SGHRS, YFSETQ. The CDR3 length is 16 residues. V gave up 0 bases and J gave up 4 bases, with 15 bases separating them. The data were obtained in a study of blood T cell repertoires in COVID-19. The wider study: There were acute and convalescent COVID-19 samples, and they came from the United States, Italy and Spain.

Generated by immunoSEQ multiplex PCR, the TCRdb table keeps only in-frame clones and is missing some. The sample shows 290,000 or so clones, around nine tenths of them seen only once. The source of this sequence is a woman aged 25 to 39 who had recovered from COVID-19. The chain carries TRBV5-1 and TRBJ2-3, with TRBD1 as a possible D gene (6 bases). The sample comprised PBMCs or T cells enriched from blood (not recorded which). This CDR3 is CASSLEGTPSADTQYF. The CDR3 DNA reads as TGCGCCAGCAGCTTGGAGGGGACACCTTCTGCAGATACGCAGTATTTT.